What follows are 18 T cell receptor beta chains derived from one specimen sequenced in a study of Graves' ophthalmopathy and Graves' hyperthyroidism. Amplified TCR beta CDR3 regions were obtained using RNA transcripts as template. HTBI primers primed a first-round RT-PCR, and a second-round multiplex PCR followed. TCRdb recomputed calls from the multiplex PCR reads with MiXCR, one row per CDR3 protein. The data hold about 740,000 distinct CDR3 sequences, with 35% to 50% observed a single time. Sequencing input: peripheral blood. These receptors all come from an adult man with Graves' ophthalmopathy.

This clonotype was counted many times. As DNA, the CDR3 is TGTGCCATCAGTGGACAGGGGGTGTGGAGTGAAGCTTTCTTT. Its translation is CAISGQGVWSEAFF. The V call is TRBV10-3, the J call TRBJ1-1; 9 nucleotides match TRBD1. CDR3 length: 14 amino acids. CDR1 and CDR2 from the germline V gene are ENHRY and SYGVKD. Germline trimming cut 4 bases from V and 7 bases from J; bases unmatched to any gene: 7.

V is TRBV5-4 and J is TRBJ1-2, with 7 bases aligning to TRBD1. V trimming: 2 bases; J trimming: 5 bases; junction bases outside the gene matches: 6. From germline, CDR1 is SGHNT and CDR2 YYREEE (reference sequence). The CDR3 extends over 14 amino acids. CDR3 residues: CASSLSTGVYGYTF. CDR3 DNA: TGTGCCAGCAGCTTAAGTACAGGGGTTTATGGCTACACCTTC.

For the CDR3, the DNA is TGTGCCTCAGAGTGGGGGCTCTCCGCCGAGCAGTACTTC. It specifies CASEWGLSAEQYF. The V call is TRBV10-3, the J call TRBJ2-7; D may be TRBD1 (6 bases). The CDR3 loop spans 13 amino acids. The germline V and J ends were trimmed by 11 bases and 6 bases, with 20 bases remaining between them. Germline V gene data show CDR1 as ENHRY and CDR2 as SYGVKD.

Many counts were recorded for this clonotype. The J gene is TRBJ1-5, the V gene TRBV2; no definite D call. The CDR3 runs 15 residues. CDR1 is SNHLY, CDR2 FYNNEI, per germline. Trimming pared 3 bases from V and 4 bases from J, leaving 13 bases between. The CDR3 nucleotides are TGTGCCAGCAGTGAGCGGACGGGGAAAAATCAGCCCCAGCATTTT. Its translation is CASSERTGKNQPQHF.

V and J are TRBV24-1 and TRBJ2-3; TRBD1 agrees at 7 bases. The CDR3 covers 15 residues. After removal of 4 bases from V and 5 bases from J, the junction contained 8 bases not matched to a gene. The germline gives CDR1 KGHDR, CDR2 SFDVKD. This CDR3 is CATSDRDRELDTQYF. The DNA for the CDR3 is TGTGCCACCAGTGACAGAGACAGGGAGCTAGATACGCAGTATTTT.

This clonotype was recorded at least ten times. The CDR3 here is CSVEEGQGSIPGANVLTF. The CDR3 DNA reads as TGCAGCGTTGAAGAAGGACAGGGTTCAATCCCTGGGGCCAACGTCCTGACTTTC. The chain couples TRBV29-1 to TRBJ2-6, with 8 bases lining up with TRBD1. V lost 0 bases to trimming and J lost 2 bases; unmatched junction nucleotides: 9. The CDR3 contains 18 residues. Germline V gene lookup returns CDR1 SQVTM and CDR2 ANQGSEA.

Ten or more counts support this clonotype. V gene TRBV20-1 combines with J gene TRBJ2-5, with 8 bases aligning to TRBD2. CDR3 length: 15 amino acids. Germline V gene lookup returns CDR1 DFQATT and CDR2 SNEGSKA (reference sequence). V trimming: 5 bases; J trimming: 3 bases; junction bases outside the gene matches: 11. CDR3 residues: CSASSVGLAEETQYF. DNA of the CDR3: TGCAGTGCTTCCTCGGTCGGACTAGCAGAAGAGACCCAGTACTTC.

V gene TRBV4-1 combines with J gene TRBJ1-6; no clear D gene. The CDR3 is 17 residues long. Germline CDR1 reads MGHRA; CDR2 reads YSYEKL. Trimming removed 0 bases at V and 9 bases at J, with 18 bases between. The CDR3 DNA is TGCGCCAGCAGCCAAGACAATTTTGAGTACTTCGCTTCACCCCTCCACTTT. As protein: CASSQDNFEYFASPLHF.

The sample holds a few counts of this clonotype. V gene TRBV10-3 combines with J gene TRBJ1-1; 7 nucleotides align to TRBD1. Germline CDR1 and CDR2: ENHRY and SYGVKD. The CDR3 loop spans 17 amino acids. The J segment lost 5 bases and the V segment lost 2 bases, leaving 14 bases of the junction unmatched. The CDR3 spells CAISEGGAQGDSTEAFF. The CDR3 DNA is TGTGCCATCAGTGAGGGTGGGGCCCAGGGGGATAGTACTGAAGCTTTCTTT.

V is TRBV24-1 and J is TRBJ1-5, with 10 bases fitting TRBD1. Germline assignment: CDR1 KGHDR and CDR2 SFDVKD. This CDR3 is built from 13 residues. The junction had 14 bases not matched to a gene; V was cut back by 11 bases and J by 14 bases. The CDR3 reads CASSLRTGGHEHF. CDR3 coding DNA: TGTGCCAGCTCACTACGGACAGGGGGGCACGAGCATTTT.

The rearrangement links TRBV20-1 to TRBJ2-7; TRBD1 aligns across 10 bases. CDR1 DFQATT and CDR2 SNEGSKA come from the germline V gene (reference sequence). V dropped 6 bases and J dropped 2; count of bases not matched to a gene: 10. The CDR3 loop spans 15 amino acids. Here the CDR3 DNA reads TGCAGTGCGCGGACAGGGGGTGTTTCGGCCTACGAGCAGTACTTC. This encodes CSARTGGVSAYEQYF.

This clonotype appeared a few times. The genes are TRBV5-4 and TRBJ2-6, with TRBD1 identical over 7 bases. This CDR3 spans 16 amino acids. Germline V lookup: CDR1 SGHNT, CDR2 YYREEE (reference sequence). V gave up 3 bases and J gave up 0 bases; unmatched junction bases: 3. CDR3 coding DNA: TGTGCCAGCAGCTCTGGGACAGCCTCTGGGGCCAACGTCCTGACTTTC. This translates into CASSSGTASGANVLTF.

The sample holds a few counts of this clonotype. The rearrangement links TRBV20-1 to TRBJ2-7; the match to TRBD2 covers 9 bases. This CDR3 contains 14 residues. Trimming cost V 7 bases and J 3 bases; bases outside gene matches: 10. Germline values: CDR1 DFQATT, CDR2 SNEGSKA (reference sequence). CDR3 sequence reads: CSGGRDPWVYEQYF. DNA of the CDR3: TGCAGTGGCGGGAGGGACCCTTGGGTCTACGAGCAGTACTTC.

The gene calls are TRBV4-3 and TRBJ2-7; the D is unclear. The ends were cut back, 0 bases at V and 3 bases at J, with 9 bases in the middle. The CDR3 runs 14 residues. Germline values: CDR1 LGHNA, CDR2 YSLEER. The CDR3 nucleotides are TGCGCCAGCAGCCAAGAGCGCGGTGACTACGAGCAGTACTTC. This translates into CASSQERGDYEQYF.

Here the CDR3 reads CASSSGLGEAYEQYF. As DNA, the CDR3 is TGTGCCAGCAGCTCCGGACTGGGAGAAGCCTACGAGCAGTACTTC. The V gene is TRBV7-9, the J gene TRBJ2-7, with D perhaps matching TRBD2 (5 bases). The CDR3 extends over 15 amino acids. Trimming took 4 bases from V and 2 from J, leaving 15 bases between them. Germline CDR1 reads SEHNR; CDR2 reads FQNEAQ (reference sequence).

With regard to this clonotype: Possible read error: a much larger clone is one base away. This chain links TRBV11-2 with TRBJ1-2, with no clear D. From germline, CDR1 is SGHAT and CDR2 FQNNGV. This CDR3 region has 13 residues. V was shortened by 5 bases and J by 5 bases, with 12 bases between the two germline ends. The CDR3 spells CASSPIMSYGYTF. In nucleotides, the CDR3 is TGTGCCAGCAGCCCCATAATGAGTTATGGCTACACCTTC.

In this sample, this clonotype turned up many times. CDR3 in DNA: TGTGCCAGCAGCTGGAACAGGGATACTGAAGCTTTCTTT. It translates to CASSWNRDTEAFF. The V call is TRBV7-9, the J call TRBJ1-1, with D perhaps TRBD1 (6 bases). Trimming left V 4 bases short and J 5 bases short, with 11 bases between. Germline lookup yields CDR1 SEHNR and CDR2 FQNEAQ (reference sequence). The CDR3 sequence is 13 residues long.

Ten or more counts support this clonotype. The chain has TRBV2 and TRBJ2-6, with 7 bases aligning to TRBD1. This CDR3 comprises 17 residues. Germline assignment: CDR1 SNHLY and CDR2 FYNNEI. The V segment lost 4 bases and the J segment 0 bases; nucleotides outside the gene matches: 6. The CDR3 reads CASSVGQPSSGANVLTF. Written as DNA, the CDR3 is TGTGCCAGCAGTGTGGGACAGCCGAGCTCTGGGGCCAACGTCCTGACTTTC. The variable domain in full, completed from reference TRBV2 and TRBJ2-6, reads EPEVTQTPSHQVTQMGQEVILRCVPISNHLYFYWYRQILGQKVEFLVSFYNNEISEKSEIFDDQFSVERPDGSNFTLKIRSTKLEDSAMYFCASSVGQPSSGANVLTFGAGSRLTVL.